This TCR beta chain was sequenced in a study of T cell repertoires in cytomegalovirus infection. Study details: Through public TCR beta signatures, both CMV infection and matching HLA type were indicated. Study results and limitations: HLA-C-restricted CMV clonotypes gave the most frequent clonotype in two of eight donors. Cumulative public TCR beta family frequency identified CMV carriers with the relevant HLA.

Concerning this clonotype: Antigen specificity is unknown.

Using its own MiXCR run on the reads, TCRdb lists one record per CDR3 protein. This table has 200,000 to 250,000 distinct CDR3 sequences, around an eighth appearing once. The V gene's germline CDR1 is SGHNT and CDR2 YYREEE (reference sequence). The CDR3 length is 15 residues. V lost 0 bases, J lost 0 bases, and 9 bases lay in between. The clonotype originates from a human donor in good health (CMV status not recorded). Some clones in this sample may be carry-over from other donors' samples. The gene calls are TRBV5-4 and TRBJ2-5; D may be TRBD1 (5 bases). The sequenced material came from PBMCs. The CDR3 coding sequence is TGTGCCAGCAGCTTGGGGCAGGGCAACCAAGAGACCCAGTACTTC. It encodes CASSLGQGNQETQYF. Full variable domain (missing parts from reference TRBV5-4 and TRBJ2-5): ETGVTQSPTHLIKTRGQQVTLRCSSQSGHNTVSWYQQALGQGPQFIFQYYREEENGRGNFPPRFSGLQFPNYSSELNVNALELDDSALYLCASSLGQGNQETQYFGPGTRLLVL.